Sequencing of this T cell receptor beta chain was carried out in a study of response to subunit inactivated influenza vaccine. Study conclusions and caveats: It was suggested by the authors that few new T cells are recruited by each seasonal influenza vaccination.

A remark on this clonotype: The antigen is unknown.

MiXCR, applied by TCRdb to the RT-PCR reads, yields one record per CDR3 protein. The data hold hundreds of thousands of distinct CDR3 sequences, with 14% observed a single time. V was clipped by 2 bases and J by 5 bases, with 21 bases between them. CDR3 length: 17 amino acids. Per the germline V gene, CDR1 is SGHVS and CDR2 is FQNEAQ. The sequence was collected from a man in his fifties or sixties who received an inactivated influenza vaccine. This specimen was PBMCs from blood, taken 14 days before vaccination. The V call is TRBV7-8, the J call TRBJ1-1; D might be TRBD1 (6 bases). The CDR3 here is CASSLKRWQGKVTEAFF. Written as DNA, the CDR3 is TGTGCCAGCAGCTTAAAGAGGTGGCAGGGGAAGGTTACTGAAGCTTTCTTT.